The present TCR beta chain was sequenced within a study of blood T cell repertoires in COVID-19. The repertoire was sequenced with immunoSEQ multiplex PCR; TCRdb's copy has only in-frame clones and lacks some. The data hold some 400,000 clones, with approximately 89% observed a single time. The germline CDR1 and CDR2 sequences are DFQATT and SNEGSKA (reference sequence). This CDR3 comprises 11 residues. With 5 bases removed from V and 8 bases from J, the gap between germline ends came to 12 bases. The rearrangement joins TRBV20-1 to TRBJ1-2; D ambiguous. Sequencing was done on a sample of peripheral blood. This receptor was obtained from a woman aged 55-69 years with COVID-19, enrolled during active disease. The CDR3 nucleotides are TGCAGTGCTGGCCGCGGGAGCGGCTACACCTTC. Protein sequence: CSAGRGSGYTF.